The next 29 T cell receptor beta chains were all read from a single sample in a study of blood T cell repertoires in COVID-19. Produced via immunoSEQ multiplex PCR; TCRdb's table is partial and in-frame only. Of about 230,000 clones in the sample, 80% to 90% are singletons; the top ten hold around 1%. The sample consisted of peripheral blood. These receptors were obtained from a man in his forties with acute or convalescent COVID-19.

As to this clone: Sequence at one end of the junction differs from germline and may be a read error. The chain's CDR3 is CASSSGQEEEIQYF. Written as DNA, the CDR3 is TGTGCCAGCAGTTCGGGACAGGAAGAAGAGATCCAGTACTTC. The chain combines TRBV6-2 or TRBV6-3 with TRBJ2-5; TRBD1 agrees at 8 bases. This CDR3 spans 14 amino acids. Germline CDR1 MNHEY, CDR2 SVGEGT.

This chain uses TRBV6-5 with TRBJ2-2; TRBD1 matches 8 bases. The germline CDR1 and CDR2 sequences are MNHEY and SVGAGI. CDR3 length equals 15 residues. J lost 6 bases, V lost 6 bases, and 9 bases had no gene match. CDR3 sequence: CASRNRDRIPGELFF. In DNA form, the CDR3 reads TGTGCCAGCAGGAACCGGGACAGGATTCCCGGGGAGCTGTTTTTT.

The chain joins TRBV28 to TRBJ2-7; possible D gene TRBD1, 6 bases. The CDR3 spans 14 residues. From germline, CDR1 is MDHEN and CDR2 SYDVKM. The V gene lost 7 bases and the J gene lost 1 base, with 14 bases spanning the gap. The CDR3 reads CASTQEQGSYEQYF. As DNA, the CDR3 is TGTGCCAGCACCCAGGAACAGGGATCCTACGAGCAGTACTTC.

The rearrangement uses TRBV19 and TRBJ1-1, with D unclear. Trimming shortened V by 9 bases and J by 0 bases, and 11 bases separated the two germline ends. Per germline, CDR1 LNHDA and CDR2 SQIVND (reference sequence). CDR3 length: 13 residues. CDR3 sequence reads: CASRRAVNTEAFF. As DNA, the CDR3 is TGTGCCAGCAGGAGGGCGGTGAACACTGAAGCTTTCTTT.

This chain's CDR3 is CASSLGQGAYEQYF. In DNA form, the CDR3 reads TGTGCCAGCAGCTTAGGGCAGGGGGCCTACGAGCAGTACTTC. The chain employs TRBV11-3 and TRBJ2-7; 7 bases map to TRBD1. From germline, CDR1 is SGHNT and CDR2 YENEEA. The CDR3 has 14 residues. Germline trimming cut 1 base from V and 2 bases from J; bases unmatched to any gene: 2.

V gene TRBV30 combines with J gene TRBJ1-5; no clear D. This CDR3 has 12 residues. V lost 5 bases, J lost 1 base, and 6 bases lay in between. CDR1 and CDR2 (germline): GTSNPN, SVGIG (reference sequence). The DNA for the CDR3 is TGTGCCTGGGCCACAAGCAATCAGCCCCAGCATTTT. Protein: CAWATSNQPQHF. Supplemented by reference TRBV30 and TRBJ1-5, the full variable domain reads SQTIHQWPATLVQPVGSPLSLECTVEGTSNPNLYWYRQAAGRGLQLLFYSVGIGQISSEVPQNLSASRPQDRQFILSSKKLLLSDSGFYLCAWATSNQPQHFGDGTRLSIL.

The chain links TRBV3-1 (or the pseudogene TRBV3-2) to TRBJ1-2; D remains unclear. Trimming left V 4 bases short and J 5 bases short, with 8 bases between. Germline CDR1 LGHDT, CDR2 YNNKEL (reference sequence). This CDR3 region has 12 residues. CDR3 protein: CASSLTEYGYTF. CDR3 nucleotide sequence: TGTGCCAGCAGCCTAACGGAGTATGGCTACACCTTC.

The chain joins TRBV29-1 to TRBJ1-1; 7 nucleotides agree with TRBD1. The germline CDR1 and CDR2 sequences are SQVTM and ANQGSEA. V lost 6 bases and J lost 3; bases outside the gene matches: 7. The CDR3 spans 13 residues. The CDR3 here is CSVRKGAHTEAFF. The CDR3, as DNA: TGCAGCGTGAGAAAGGGGGCCCACACTGAAGCTTTCTTT.

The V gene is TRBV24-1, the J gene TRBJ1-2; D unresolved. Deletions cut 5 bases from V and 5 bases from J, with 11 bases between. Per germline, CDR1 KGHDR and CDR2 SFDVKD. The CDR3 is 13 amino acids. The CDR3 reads CATSGPPLYGYTF. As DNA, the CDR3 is TGTGCCACCAGTGGGCCGCCTCTGTATGGCTACACCTTC.

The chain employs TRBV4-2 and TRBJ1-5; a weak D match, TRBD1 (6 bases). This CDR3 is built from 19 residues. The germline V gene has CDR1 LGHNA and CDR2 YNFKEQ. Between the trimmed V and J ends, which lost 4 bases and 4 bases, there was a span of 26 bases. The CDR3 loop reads CASSRSYEQGRSINQPQHF. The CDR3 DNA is TGTGCCAGCAGCCGATCCTATGAACAGGGAAGGTCGATTAATCAGCCCCAGCATTTT.

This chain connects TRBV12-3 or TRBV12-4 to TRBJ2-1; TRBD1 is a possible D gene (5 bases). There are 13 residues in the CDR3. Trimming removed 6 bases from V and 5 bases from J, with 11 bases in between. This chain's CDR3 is CASRGPGDNEQFF. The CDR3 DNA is TGTGCCAGCAGGGGGCCAGGTGACAATGAGCAGTTCTTC.

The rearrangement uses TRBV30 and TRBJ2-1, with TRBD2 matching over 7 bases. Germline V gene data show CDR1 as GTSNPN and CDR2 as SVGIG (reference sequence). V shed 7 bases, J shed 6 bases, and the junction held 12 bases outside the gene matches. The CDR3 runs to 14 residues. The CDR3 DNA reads TGTGCCTTAAAGGACCCGCCGGGGGGCAATGAGCAGTTCTTC. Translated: CALKDPPGGNEQFF.

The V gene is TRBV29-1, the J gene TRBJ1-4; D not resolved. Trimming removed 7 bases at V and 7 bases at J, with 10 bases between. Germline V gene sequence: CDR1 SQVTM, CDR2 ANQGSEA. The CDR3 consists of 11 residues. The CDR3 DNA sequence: TGCAGCGGTAGAACAGCTGAAAAACTGTTTTTT. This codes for CSGRTAEKLFF.

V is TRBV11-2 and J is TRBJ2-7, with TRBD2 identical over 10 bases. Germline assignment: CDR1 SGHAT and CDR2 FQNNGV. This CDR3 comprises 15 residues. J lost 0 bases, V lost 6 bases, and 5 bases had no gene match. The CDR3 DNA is TGTGCCAGCAGACTTAGCGGGGGGAGCTCCTACGAGCAGTACTTC. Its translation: CASRLSGGSSYEQYF.

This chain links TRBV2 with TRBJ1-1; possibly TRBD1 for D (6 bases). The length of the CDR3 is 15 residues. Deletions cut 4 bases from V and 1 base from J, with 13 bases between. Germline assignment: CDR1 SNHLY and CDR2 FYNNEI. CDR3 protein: CASSGNRAPNTEAFF. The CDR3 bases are TGTGCCAGCAGTGGAAACAGGGCTCCGAACACTGAAGCTTTCTTT.

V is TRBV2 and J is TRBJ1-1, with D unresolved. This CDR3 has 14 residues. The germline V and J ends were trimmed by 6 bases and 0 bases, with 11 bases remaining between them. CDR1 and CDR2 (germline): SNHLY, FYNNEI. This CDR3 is CASSPGYMNTEAFF. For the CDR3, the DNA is TGTGCCAGCAGCCCGGGGTACATGAACACTGAAGCTTTCTTT.

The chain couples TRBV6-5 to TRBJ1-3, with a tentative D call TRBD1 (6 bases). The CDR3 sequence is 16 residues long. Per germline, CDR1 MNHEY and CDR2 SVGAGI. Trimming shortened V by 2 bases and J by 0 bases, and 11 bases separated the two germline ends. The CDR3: CASSYAGASSGNTIYF. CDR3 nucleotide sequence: TGTGCCAGCAGTTACGCAGGGGCTAGCTCTGGAAACACCATATATTTT.

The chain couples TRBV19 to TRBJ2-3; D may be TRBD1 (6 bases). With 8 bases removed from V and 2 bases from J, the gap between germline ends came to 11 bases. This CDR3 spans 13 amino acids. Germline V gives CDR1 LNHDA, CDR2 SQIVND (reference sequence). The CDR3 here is CASGDTDTDTQYF. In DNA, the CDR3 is TGTGCCAGTGGGGACACGGACACAGATACGCAGTATTTT.

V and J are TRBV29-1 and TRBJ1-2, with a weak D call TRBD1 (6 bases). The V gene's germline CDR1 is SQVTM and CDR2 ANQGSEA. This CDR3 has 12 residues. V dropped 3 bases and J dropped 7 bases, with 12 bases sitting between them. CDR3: CSVDAGAGGYTF. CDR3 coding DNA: TGCAGCGTTGACGCGGGGGCAGGTGGCTACACCTTC.

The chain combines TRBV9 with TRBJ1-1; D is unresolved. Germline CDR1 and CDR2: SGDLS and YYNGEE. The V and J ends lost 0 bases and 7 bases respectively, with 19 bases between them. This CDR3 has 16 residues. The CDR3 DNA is TGTGCCAGCAGCGTAGATGAACGGGTCAAGATTGATGAAGCTTTCTTT. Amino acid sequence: CASSVDERVKIDEAFF.

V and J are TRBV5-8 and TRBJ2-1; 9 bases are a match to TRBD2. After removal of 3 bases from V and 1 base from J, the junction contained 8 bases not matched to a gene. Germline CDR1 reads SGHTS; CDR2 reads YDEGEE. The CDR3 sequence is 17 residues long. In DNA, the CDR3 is TGTGCCAGCAGCTCCTACCGCGGGGGGGGGTCCTACAATGAGCAGTTCTTC. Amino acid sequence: CASSSYRGGGSYNEQFF.

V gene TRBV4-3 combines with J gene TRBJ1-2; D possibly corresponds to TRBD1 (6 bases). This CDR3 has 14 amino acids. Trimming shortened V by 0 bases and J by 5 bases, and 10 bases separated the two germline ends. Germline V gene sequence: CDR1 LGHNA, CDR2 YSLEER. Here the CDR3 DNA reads TGCGCCAGCAGCCAAGATCCAGGGGCTTATGGCTACACCTTC. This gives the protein CASSQDPGAYGYTF.

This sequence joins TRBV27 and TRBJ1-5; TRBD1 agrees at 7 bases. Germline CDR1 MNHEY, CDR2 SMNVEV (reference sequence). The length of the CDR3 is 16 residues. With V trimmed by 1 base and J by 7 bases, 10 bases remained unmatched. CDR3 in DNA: TGTGCCAGCAGTTTATGGTATGGGCAGGGGGACCAGCCCCAGCATTTT. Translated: CASSLWYGQGDQPQHF.

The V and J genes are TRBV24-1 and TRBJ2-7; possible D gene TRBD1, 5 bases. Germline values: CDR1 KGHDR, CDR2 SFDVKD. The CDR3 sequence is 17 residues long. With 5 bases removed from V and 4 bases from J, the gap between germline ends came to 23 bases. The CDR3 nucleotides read TGTGCCACCAGTGGCGCACCCCAGGGTACCCCTTGGTACGAGCAGTACTTC. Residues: CATSGAPQGTPWYEQYF.

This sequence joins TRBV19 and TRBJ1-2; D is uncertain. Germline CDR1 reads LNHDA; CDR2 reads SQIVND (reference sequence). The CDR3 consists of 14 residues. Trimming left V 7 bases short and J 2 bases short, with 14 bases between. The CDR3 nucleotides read TGTGCCAGTACCTTGGGAGGAGGGAACTATGGCTACACCTTC. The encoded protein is CASTLGGGNYGYTF.

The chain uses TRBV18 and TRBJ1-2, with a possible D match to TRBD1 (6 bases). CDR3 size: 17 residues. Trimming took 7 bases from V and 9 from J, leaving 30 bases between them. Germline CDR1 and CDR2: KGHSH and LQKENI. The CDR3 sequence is CASLPFAGDSLKGSYTF. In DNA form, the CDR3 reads TGTGCCAGCTTACCTTTTGCAGGGGATTCACTAAAGGGGAGCTACACCTTC.

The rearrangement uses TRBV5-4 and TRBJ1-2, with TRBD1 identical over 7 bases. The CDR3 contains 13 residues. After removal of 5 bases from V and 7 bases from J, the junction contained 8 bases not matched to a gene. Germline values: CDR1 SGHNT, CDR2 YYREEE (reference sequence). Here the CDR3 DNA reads TGTGCCAGCAGTATCAGGGGGACCGGTGGCTACACCTTC. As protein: CASSIRGTGGYTF.

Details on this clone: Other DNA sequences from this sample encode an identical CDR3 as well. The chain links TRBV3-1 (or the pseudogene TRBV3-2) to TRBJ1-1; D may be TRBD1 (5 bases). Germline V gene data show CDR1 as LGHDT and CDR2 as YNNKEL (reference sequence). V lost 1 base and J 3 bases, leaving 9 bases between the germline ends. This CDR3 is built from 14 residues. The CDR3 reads CASSQAGRYTEAFF. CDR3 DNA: TGTGCCAGCAGCCAAGCAGGGAGGTACACTGAAGCTTTCTTT.

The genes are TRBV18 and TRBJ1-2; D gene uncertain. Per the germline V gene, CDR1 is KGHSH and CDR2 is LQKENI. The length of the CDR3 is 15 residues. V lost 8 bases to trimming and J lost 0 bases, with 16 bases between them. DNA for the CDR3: TGTGCCAGCGGTCACACCAGGTCGGCTAACTATGGCTACACCTTC. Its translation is CASGHTRSANYGYTF.